The entry below describes one TCR beta chain. This entry comes from a study of T-cell reconstitution after alpha-beta-depleted transplantation in children. Unmatched junction bases numbered 10, after V lost 5 bases and J lost 3 bases. This CDR3 is 17 amino acids long. Germline CDR1 reads LGHDT; CDR2 reads YNNKEL (reference sequence). For TCRbeta, the library was prepared with unique molecular identifiers. TCRdb reanalysed the PCR reads using MiXCR and keeps one entry per CDR3 protein. The sample holds around 600,000 distinct CDR3 sequences, about 10% seen once. The gene calls are TRBV3-1 and TRBJ2-3, with TRBD2 matching 11 bases. The material was PBMCs from the stem cell graft donor, obtained from the stem cell graft. This receptor was taken from a human donor who donated a stem cell graft to a child with acute myeloid leukemia. The chain's CDR3 is CASSMTLLAGETDTQYF. Written as DNA, the CDR3 is TGTGCCAGCAGCATGACCTTACTAGCGGGAGAAACAGATACGCAGTATTTT.